A selection of T cell receptor beta chains follows, all from one sample in a study of response to subunit inactivated influenza vaccine. TCRdb processed the RT-PCR reads anew with MiXCR; each CDR3 protein has one entry. The table includes approximately 170,000 distinct CDR3 sequences, 10% to 15% detected once. These data are also associated with another study on T cells expressing NK-cell markers.

The starting material was CD8+ T cells sorted from PBMCs, obtained 11 to 12 days after vaccination. Receptor source: a man in his fifties who received an inactivated influenza vaccine. Both conserved end residues are part of each CDR3. A D gene is named only where the DNA matches it firmly. Only part of the rows carry a size: once, few, many, or a class if the clone is expanded.

D gene	J gene	V gene	clone size	CDR3 protein	CDR3 DNA
TRBD2	TRBJ2-7	TRBV12-3/TRBV12-4	-	CASSGHGRSSYEQYF	TGTGCCAGCAGTGGTCACGGGAGGTCCTCCTACGAGCAGTACTTC
TRBD2	TRBJ2-5	TRBV28	few	CASSFEREIVETQYF	TGTGCCAGCAGTTTCGAGCGGGAGATCGTTGAGACCCAGTACTTC
-	TRBJ1-1	TRBV12-3/TRBV12-4	-	CASSFPGVSTEAFF	TGTGCCAGCAGTTTTCCGGGGGTCAGCACTGAAGCTTTCTTT
-	TRBJ2-3	TRBV4-1	-	CASSQKPGPATTDTQYF	TGCGCCAGCAGCCAGAAACCGGGACCCGCAACCACAGATACGCAGTATTTT
TRBD1	TRBJ2-1	TRBV9	-	CASSDRTGDDEQFF	TGTGCCAGCAGCGACAGGACAGGGGATGATGAGCAGTTCTTC
TRBD2	TRBJ2-3	TRBV28	few	CASSLGLAGEDTQYF	TGTGCCAGCAGTTTGGGGCTAGCGGGGGAAGATACGCAGTATTTT
-	TRBJ2-7	TRBV7-9	-	CASSPVRGPYEQYF	TGTGCCAGCAGCCCTGTCCGGGGACCATACGAGCAGTACTTC
-	TRBJ1-2	TRBV10-3	many	CAISGGTLHGYTF	TGTGCCATCAGTGGTGGGACACTTCATGGCTACACCTTC
-	TRBJ1-1	TRBV4-1	few	CASSPGDRGTEAFF	TGCGCCAGCAGCCCAGGGGACCGGGGGACTGAAGCTTTCTTT
-	TRBJ2-7	TRBV4-1	few	CASSTGVSAGGFSYEQYF	TGCGCCAGCAGTACAGGGGTCTCGGCGGGAGGATTCTCCTACGAGCAGTACTTC
-	TRBJ2-1	TRBV10-3	-	CATQEAGTYNEQFF	TGTGCCACCCAGGAAGCCGGGACTTACAATGAGCAGTTCTTC
-	TRBJ2-1	TRBV7-9	few	CASSLMEGPPNEQFF	TGTGCCAGCAGCTTAATGGAGGGACCCCCGAATGAGCAGTTCTTC
-	TRBJ2-1	TRBV19	few	CASSISARWSEQFF	TGTGCCAGTAGTATCAGTGCCCGGTGGTCTGAGCAGTTCTTC
-	TRBJ2-7	TRBV19	-	CASSITGLSYEQYF	TGTGCCAGTAGTATCACAGGGCTTTCCTACGAGCAGTACTTC
-	TRBJ2-5	TRBV7-9	few	CASSLDGGRGETQYF	TGTGCCAGCAGCTTAGACGGGGGGCGCGGAGAGACCCAGTACTTC
TRBD1	TRBJ2-1	TRBV9	many	CASNLGQGPYNEQFF	TGTGCCAGCAACCTGGGACAGGGACCCTACAATGAGCAGTTCTTC
-	TRBJ2-1	TRBV20-1	-	CSIRKRLHNEQFF	TGCAGTATTAGGAAGCGGTTACACAATGAGCAGTTCTTC
-	TRBJ1-5	TRBV11-2	many	CASSLSGNQPQHF	TGTGCCAGCAGTTTATCGGGAAATCAGCCCCAGCATTTT
-	TRBJ2-5	TRBV3-1	few	CASSQETGPRETQYF	TGTGCCAGCAGCCAAGAGACAGGCCCCCGGGAGACCCAGTACTTC
-	TRBJ2-1	TRBV4-2	few	CASSQGGPKAPSSYNEQFF	TGTGCCAGCAGCCAAGGGGGTCCCAAGGCCCCAAGCTCCTACAATGAGCAGTTCTTC
TRBD1	TRBJ1-5	TRBV28	many	CASSSEGQLNLGNQPQHF	TGTGCCAGCAGTTCTGAGGGACAGTTGAACCTGGGCAATCAGCCCCAGCATTTT
TRBD2	TRBJ2-7	TRBV29-1	many	CSVESGSAYEQYF	TGCAGCGTTGAAAGCGGGAGTGCCTACGAGCAGTACTTC
-	TRBJ1-2	TRBV5-1	many	CASSLEFREPYGYTF	TGCGCCAGCAGCTTGGAATTCCGGGAGCCCTATGGCTACACCTTC
-	TRBJ2-2	TRBV20-1	many	CSANEGEGDTGELFF	TGCAGTGCCAACGAGGGTGAGGGGGACACCGGGGAGCTGTTTTTT
-	TRBJ2-7	TRBV7-9	-	CASSTDNYEQYF	TGTGCCAGCAGCACCGACAACTACGAGCAGTACTTC
-	TRBJ1-4	TRBV4-3	-	CASSQDRALNEKLFF	TGCGCCAGCAGCCAAGACAGGGCACTAAATGAAAAACTGTTTTTT
TRBD1	TRBJ2-5	TRBV6-2/TRBV6-3	-	CASRPGQGLGTETQYF	TGTGCCAGCAGGCCGGGACAGGGGCTCGGAACAGAGACCCAGTACTTC
-	TRBJ1-5	TRBV12-3/TRBV12-4	-	CASSWRASNQPQHF	TGTGCCAGCAGCTGGAGGGCCAGCAATCAGCCCCAGCATTTT
-	TRBJ2-1	TRBV7-8	-	CASSLAPARYNEQFF	TGTGCCAGCAGCTTAGCCCCGGCTAGGTACAATGAGCAGTTCTTC
-	TRBJ2-1	TRBV9	-	CASSVGGGHSDEQFF	TGTGCCAGCAGCGTAGGAGGGGGTCACAGCGATGAGCAGTTCTTC
-	TRBJ1-1	TRBV14	-	CASSQEAIPMNTEAFF	TGTGCCAGCAGCCAAGAGGCGATCCCTATGAACACTGAAGCTTTCTTT
-	TRBJ2-3	TRBV2	few	CASSEELDRTDTQYF	TGTGCCAGCAGTGAAGAACTGGACCGCACAGATACGCAGTATTTT
-	TRBJ1-1	TRBV6-2/TRBV6-3	-	CASIAIENTEAFF	TGTGCCAGCATCGCGATCGAGAACACTGAAGCTTTCTTT
-	TRBJ2-5	TRBV15	many	CATSREVFQETQYF	TGTGCCACCAGCAGAGAAGTATTTCAAGAGACCCAGTACTTC
-	TRBJ1-1	TRBV4-2	-	CASSLPGGLTEAFF	TGTGCCAGCAGCCTCCCGGGGGGGTTGACTGAAGCTTTCTTT
-	TRBJ2-6	TRBV6-1	many	CASSRSGANVLTF	TGTGCCAGCAGTAGGTCTGGGGCCAACGTCCTGACTTTC